This T cell receptor (beta chain) was observed in a study of cytomegalovirus exposure and HLA in healthy donors. The overall study: For the approximately 400 genotyped donors, about 79% fell within the Caucasian-associated ancestry cluster.

Researchers ran the PCR with 60 Vbeta and 13 Jbeta primers. Clones were read by immunoSEQ multiplex PCR, and TCRdb kept only the in-frame ones, dropping some. The profile shows 100,000 to 150,000 clones, approximately 80% of them singletons. CDR3 length: 16 residues. The germline V gene has CDR1 SGHDN and CDR2 FVKESK. The V gene lost 0 bases and the J gene lost 0 bases, with 11 bases spanning the gap. The clonotype originates from a woman in her thirties or forties in good health and CMV-seronegative. Material for sequencing was PBMCs. The V and J genes are TRBV14 and TRBJ1-2; D uncertain. The CDR3 DNA follows: TGTGCCAGCAGCCAAGAGGGCAGGCGAGCTAACTATGGCTACACCTTC. It translates to CASSQEGRRANYGYTF.